These 17 T cell receptor beta chains originate from one sample sequenced in a study of T cells after yellow fever vaccination (dated by TCRdb to between 2017 and 2020). The label giving this sample's treatment or condition can be read as: live attenuated yellow fever vaccine strain. The protocol used for the library was 5' RACE. TCRdb lists the instrument as Illumina NovaSeq 6000. The public reads were run again by TCRdb, first through fastp at Q25 and then through MiXCR, and only productive beta chains were kept. Every entry covers one CDR3 protein and lists the most common genes and DNA from its rows. This sample comprises approximately 260,000 distinct CDR3 sequences, around 5.2% of them detected only once. Less than 3.5% of the sample rests with the top ten. The input for sequencing was CD4+ T cells sorted from PBMCs, taken on the day of the yellow fever booster vaccination. Receptors originate from a man in his late teens or twenties who received the YFV17D yellow fever vaccine.

This clonotype was counted only a few times. CDR3 bases: TGTGCCAGCAGTTCCAAAGATTTGAACACTGAAGCTTTCTTT. It specifies CASSSKDLNTEAFF. The V and J genes are TRBV12-3 or TRBV12-4 and TRBJ1-1; D is ambiguous. Trimming removed 4 bases from V and 0 bases from J, with 9 bases in between. This CDR3 contains 14 residues.

The CDR3 nucleotides are TGCAGTGCTAGGCCCGTTCTAGCGGGGGGGCGCGCGTCGGATACGCAGTATTTT. Encoded protein: CSARPVLAGGRASDTQYF. J is TRBJ2-3 and V is TRBV20-1, with 12 bases identical to TRBD2. V was pared by 3 bases and J by 6 bases, with 16 bases of the junction left unmatched. The CDR3 spans 18 residues. CDR1 and CDR2 from the germline V gene are DFQATT and SNEGSKA (reference sequence).

The rearrangement uses TRBV20-1 and TRBJ1-5; D might be TRBD1 (5 bases). The CDR3 runs 14 residues. Trimming took 3 bases from V and 9 from J, leaving 18 bases between them. The germline V gene encodes CDR1 DFQATT and CDR2 SNEGSKA (reference sequence). CDR3 sequence (DNA): TGCAGTGCTAGGGCTCGGGACGGGACGGGGCCCCAGCATTTT. As protein: CSARARDGTGPQHF.

This clonotype was picked up many times. This chain joins TRBV3-1 and TRBJ2-2, with no clear D. The CDR3 length is 13 residues. V was trimmed by 2 bases and J by 5 bases, leaving 6 bases between them. CDR1 and CDR2 from the germline V gene are LGHDT and YNNKEL (reference sequence). Written as DNA, the CDR3 is TGTGCCAGCAGCCAAACACGGACCGGGGAGCTGTTTTTT. This encodes CASSQTRTGELFF.

This clonotype showed up just a few times. V usage is TRBV3-1 and J usage is TRBJ1-1, with TRBD1 identical over 7 bases. The germline CDR1 and CDR2 sequences are LGHDT and YNNKEL (reference sequence). The J segment lost 1 base and the V segment lost 6 bases, leaving 2 bases of the junction unmatched. The CDR3 contains 13 residues. Written as DNA, the CDR3 is TGTGCCAGCAGGTACAGGGGGAACACTGAAGCTTTCTTT. Its protein is CASRYRGNTEAFF. The entire variable domain, with the rest obtained from reference TRBV3-1 and TRBJ1-1, is as follows: DTAVSQTPKYLVTQMGNDKSIKCEQNLGHDTMYWYKQDSKKFLKIMFSYNNKELIINETVPNRFSPKSPDKAHLNLHINSLELGDSAVYFCASRYRGNTEAFFGQGTRLTVV.

This clonotype was seen more than once but under ten times. V gene TRBV19 combines with J gene TRBJ2-4, with TRBD1 matching over 7 bases. Trimming cost V 8 bases and J 3 bases; bases outside gene matches: 4. Germline V gene data show CDR1 as LNHDA and CDR2 as SQIVND (reference sequence). The CDR3 has 13 residues. The CDR3 loop reads CASYGTDKNIQYF. The CDR3 DNA is TGTGCCAGTTACGGGACAGACAAAAACATTCAGTACTTC.

There are a few counts of this clonotype. The chain joins TRBV6-6 to TRBJ2-7; no clear D gene. The V end lost 2 bases, the J end lost 6 bases, and 17 bases lay between the germline ends. The CDR3 is 15 amino acids. Germline CDR1 and CDR2: MNHNY and SVGAGI (reference sequence). The CDR3 bases are TGTGCCAGCAGTTACGGTGGTGGGCGGTCGGGCGAGCAGTACTTC. The encoded protein is CASSYGGGRSGEQYF.

This clonotype has a count of ten or more. The rearrangement links TRBV5-4 to TRBJ2-1; D is undetermined. This CDR3 spans 12 amino acids. Trimming took off 0 bases at V and 5 bases at J, with 3 bases between the two ends. Germline CDR1 and CDR2: SGHNT and YYREEE (reference sequence). The CDR3 sequence: CASSLEDNEQFF. CDR3 bases: TGTGCCAGCAGCTTGGAGGACAATGAGCAGTTCTTC.

This clonotype was found a few times. The CDR3: CASSYSGAGVAFF. CDR3 nucleotide sequence: TGTGCCAGCAGTTACTCGGGTGCAGGGGTAGCTTTCTTT. The V call is TRBV6-5, the J call TRBJ1-1; perhaps TRBD1 as D (6 bases). The CDR3 is made up of 13 amino acids. Germline CDR1 is MNHEY and CDR2 is SVGAGI. V lost 0 bases and J lost 10, with 12 bases in between.

The CDR3 bases are TGTGCCAGCAGCTGGACAGGGCAATTGGACACTGAAGCTTTCTTT. Amino acid sequence: CASSWTGQLDTEAFF. This sequence joins TRBV6-6 and TRBJ1-1; 8 positions agree with TRBD1. Germline CDR1 and CDR2: MNHNY and SVGAGI (reference sequence). V lost 6 bases to trimming and J lost 3 bases; unmatched junction nucleotides: 9. This CDR3 is built from 15 residues.

The sample holds many counts of this clonotype. The genes are TRBV5-1 and TRBJ2-5; D possibly corresponds to TRBD1 (6 bases). CDR1 and CDR2 from the germline V gene are SGHRS and YFSETQ. The CDR3 has 16 amino acids. Trimming cost V 0 bases and J 2 bases, with 14 bases left between them. The CDR3 sequence is CASSLVQGRGQETQYF. The DNA for the CDR3 is TGCGCCAGCAGCTTGGTACAGGGACGGGGACAAGAGACCCAGTACTTC.

This clonotype was counted many times. The chain carries TRBV6-2 or TRBV6-3 and TRBJ2-1; perhaps TRBD1 as D (7 bases). Trimming pared 6 bases from V and 6 bases from J, leaving 12 bases between. The CDR3 runs 13 residues. From germline, CDR1 is MNHEY and CDR2 SVGEGT. The CDR3 bases are TGTGCCAGCAGAAACAGGGGAGGCAATGAGCAGTTCTTC. The encoded protein is CASRNRGGNEQFF.

This clonotype appeared many times. V is TRBV5-1 and J is TRBJ1-1; 8 bases fit TRBD1. The CDR3 is 13 residues long. CDR1 is SGHRS, CDR2 YFSETQ, per germline. After removal of 4 bases from V and 10 bases from J, the junction contained 9 bases not matched to a gene. CDR3 nucleotides: TGCGCCAGCAGCCCCGGACAGGGTGTTCGAGCTTTCTTT. Translating it yields CASSPGQGVRAFF.

This clonotype was seen at least ten times. This chain connects TRBV15 to TRBJ2-1, with 10 bases identical to TRBD2. The CDR3 covers 20 residues. Germline V gives CDR1 LNHNV, CDR2 YYDKDF (reference sequence). With 3 bases clipped from V and 1 base from J, the junction kept 15 bases outside the gene matches. The chain's CDR3 is CATSSPMERGGLWSYNEQFF. In DNA, the CDR3 is TGTGCCACCAGCAGCCCCATGGAGCGGGGGGGCCTTTGGTCCTACAATGAGCAGTTCTTC.

This clonotype was seen only a few times. The chain recombines TRBV27 with TRBJ1-1, with D uncertain. The CDR3 has 15 residues. The germline V gene has CDR1 MNHEY and CDR2 SMNVEV (reference sequence). Trimming left V 5 bases short and J 7 bases short, with 20 bases between. The CDR3 is CASSPDLSRGGEAFF. In DNA, the CDR3 is TGTGCCAGCAGTCCGGACCTCTCCCGTGGCGGTGAAGCTTTCTTT.

This clonotype was observed at least ten times. This chain's CDR3 is CASRRGQEKDEQYF. Written as DNA, the CDR3 is TGCGCCAGCCGGCGGGGACAGGAAAAAGACGAGCAGTACTTC. The V gene is TRBV5-1, the J gene TRBJ2-7; TRBD1 matches 8 bases. The germline V gene encodes CDR1 SGHRS and CDR2 YFSETQ. The CDR3 has 14 amino acids. Trimming at V came to 7 bases and at J to 5 bases, leaving 11 bases not matched to a gene.

There are many counts of this clonotype. The V call is TRBV27, the J call TRBJ2-3; D may match TRBD1 or TRBD2 (5 bases each). V was cut by 7 bases and J by 4 bases, with 18 bases left in between. The V gene's germline CDR1 is MNHEY and CDR2 SMNVEV (reference sequence). The CDR3 spans 15 residues. Here the CDR3 reads CASTLLGDSPDTQYF. CDR3 DNA sequence: TGTGCCAGCACCCTACTGGGGGATAGTCCAGATACGCAGTATTTT.